This TCR beta chain was sequenced for a study of molecular identifiers for immune sequencing clone quantification (dated by TCRdb to the late 2010s). About the investigation overall: In a replicate experiment, RNA from approximately 22,000 or 94,000 naive CD8 T cells was split into five aliquots, four of which were sequenced. This methods study used CD8 T cells to benchmark TCR RNA copy counting and molecular-identifier clustering-based TCR repertoire sequencing (MIDCIRS).

Libraries of naive CD8 T cells were built from approximately 20,000 to 1,000,000 sorted cells, with 10%, 30% or 50% of the purified RNA used. On a BD FACSAria II, naive CD8 T cells were FACS-sorted as CD8+CD4-CCR7+CD45RA+ and collected into RLT Plus buffer. Detection sensitivity was tested by spiking Jurkat RNA equal to over 8 TCR copies' worth into samples containing 20,000-1,000,000 naive CD8 T cells. CD8 T cells were enriched with RosetteSep CD8+ T Cell Enrichment Cocktail and Ficoll-Paque, followed by ACK red cell lysis. Libraries were constructed by PCR. Data came from a NextSeq 500. Bulk TCR libraries were made following a previously described method, with the TCR primers given in Table S5. Purification of total RNA was performed with the Qiagen AllPrep DNA/RNA kit. Before analysis, reads from multiple sequencing runs of one library were combined. The source study handled its data this way. Reads were retained only if their TCR constant sequence matched exactly, and those retained reads were trimmed to 150 nt and grouped according to their 12-nt molecular barcodes. Within each barcode group, reads were sub-clustered at a 15% Levenshtein threshold, and quality-weighted consensus sequences were built per RNA molecule. Non-functional sequences were discarded, and so were lower-count sequences lying one edit away from another sequence. Based on a fit of two negative binomial distributions, barcode sub-clusters having less than 20% of the maximum read count were discarded. TCRdb reanalyzed the raw reads on its own, using fastp at Q25 for trimming and MiXCR for clone calling, and kept in-frame beta chains. Each record represents a unique CDR3 protein, reported with the most common genes and DNA among its rows. The V and J calls come from TCRdb's annotation, not from the publication. Present in this sample are 75,000 to 95,000 distinct CDR3 sequences, roughly 23% of which were seen just once. The ten biggest clones cover roughly 0.76% of the sample.

About this clonotype itself: Its antigen is not yet known. Nothing much larger sits one base from this clone, and base qualities are not available.

General study outcomes and caveats: When barcode sub-clustering was not used, chimeric consensus sequences inflated TCR diversity, with chimeras reaching as high as 47%. Clones above 20 RNA copies held over 99% of molecules in CMV-specific effector cells but under 1% in naive cells. Modeling estimated about three recovered TCR RNA copies per cell, compared with approximately 9.5 by digital PCR, which implies approximately 30% capture efficiency. Naive libraries contained spiked-in Jurkat TCR RNA (around ten copies' worth), which is not part of the donor repertoire. Highly expanded clone sizes could be underestimated if identical TCR molecules share a barcode. A single cell's worth of spiked-in Jurkat TCR RNA was reported detectable even among some 920,000 naive CD8 T cells.

Looking up the germline V gene (reference sequence) yields CDR1 MNHEY and CDR2 SMNVEV. The CDR3 sequence holds 14 residues, the cysteine and phenylalanine included. Only the CDR3 DNA stays, 42 bases, in frame from base 1. Germline trimming: 6 bases from V, 6 bases from J; junction bases outside gene matches: 8. Sequencing was done on a sample of naive CD8+ T cells from blood, with Jurkat cell RNA spiked in. The cell subset or site label corresponds to: FACS-sorted CD8+CD4-CCR7+CD45RA+ naive T cells. The receptor's source is a human donor in good health. Some libraries in this study had Jurkat cell RNA spiked in. The rearranged chain carries TRBV27 and TRBJ2-3, with 8 central nucleotides matching TRBD1. The DNA sequence reads TGTGCCAGCAGCAGACAGGGGCTTTTGGATACGCAGTATTTT. This is translated as CASSRQGLLDTQYF.